This TCR beta chain was sequenced in a study of CD8+ T cells in alopecia areata. Germline CDR1 is SGDLS and CDR2 is YYNGEE. V was trimmed by 3 bases and J by 5 bases, leaving 13 bases between them. The CDR3 totals 14 residues. With regard to this clone: Its target is unknown.

Patients with alopecia areata provided lesional scalp punch biopsies as well as peripheral blood. Extraction and reverse transcription of RNA yielded cDNA as the sequencing template. Only in-frame clones appear in the TCRdb table, and some are missing; sequencing was by immunoSEQ multiplex PCR. The data show over 200,000 clones, about 60% seen once. Study conclusions and caveats: Lesional scalp, notably in alopecia totalis/universalis, had clonality above that of normal scalp.

This receptor was taken from a human donor with alopecia areata. The chain employs TRBV9 and TRBJ2-3; tentative D call: TRBD1 (6 bases). Sequenced material: CD4+ T cells sorted from blood, taken at week 0. The CDR3 loop reads CASSEGQTLDTQYF. DNA for the CDR3: TGTGCCAGCAGCGAAGGACAGACCCTAGATACGCAGTATTTT. The full variable domain, its missing parts supplied by reference TRBV9 and TRBJ2-3, is DSGVTQTPKHLITATGQRVTLRCSPRSGDLSVYWYQQSLDQGLQFLIQYYNGEERAKGNILERFSAQQFPDLHSELNLSSLELGDSALYFCASSEGQTLDTQYFGPGTRLTVL.